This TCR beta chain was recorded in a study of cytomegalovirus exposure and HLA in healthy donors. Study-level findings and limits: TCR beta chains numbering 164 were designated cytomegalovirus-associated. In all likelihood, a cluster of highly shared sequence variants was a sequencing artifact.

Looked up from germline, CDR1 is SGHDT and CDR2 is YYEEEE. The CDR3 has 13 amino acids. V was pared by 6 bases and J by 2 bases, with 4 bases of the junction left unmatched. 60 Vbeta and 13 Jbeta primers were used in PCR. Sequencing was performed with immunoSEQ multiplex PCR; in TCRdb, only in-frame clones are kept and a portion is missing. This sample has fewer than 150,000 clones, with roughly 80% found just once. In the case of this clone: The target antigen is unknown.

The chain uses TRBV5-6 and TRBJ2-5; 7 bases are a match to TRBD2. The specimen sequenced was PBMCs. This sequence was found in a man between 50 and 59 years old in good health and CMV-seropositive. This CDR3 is CASTRGLQETQYF. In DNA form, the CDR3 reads TGTGCCAGCACTAGGGGACTACAAGAGACCCAGTACTTC.